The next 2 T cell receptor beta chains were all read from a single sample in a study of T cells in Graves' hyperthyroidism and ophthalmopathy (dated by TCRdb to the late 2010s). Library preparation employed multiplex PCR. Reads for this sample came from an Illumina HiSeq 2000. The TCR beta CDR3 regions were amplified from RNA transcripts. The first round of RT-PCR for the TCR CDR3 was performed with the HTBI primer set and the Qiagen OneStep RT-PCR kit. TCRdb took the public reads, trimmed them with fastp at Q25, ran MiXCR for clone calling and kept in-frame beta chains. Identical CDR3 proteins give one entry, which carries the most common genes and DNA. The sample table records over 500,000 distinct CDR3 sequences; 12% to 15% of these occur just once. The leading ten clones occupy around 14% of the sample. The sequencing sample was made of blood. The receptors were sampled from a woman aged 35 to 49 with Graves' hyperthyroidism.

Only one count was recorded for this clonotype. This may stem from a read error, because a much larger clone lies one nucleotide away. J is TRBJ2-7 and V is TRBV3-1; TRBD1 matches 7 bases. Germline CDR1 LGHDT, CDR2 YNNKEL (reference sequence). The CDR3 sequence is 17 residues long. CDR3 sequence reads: CAGSQTSSRTGAYEQYF. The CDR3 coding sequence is TGTGCCGGCAGCCAGACCTCGTCCCGGACAGGCGCCTACGAGCAGTACTTC.

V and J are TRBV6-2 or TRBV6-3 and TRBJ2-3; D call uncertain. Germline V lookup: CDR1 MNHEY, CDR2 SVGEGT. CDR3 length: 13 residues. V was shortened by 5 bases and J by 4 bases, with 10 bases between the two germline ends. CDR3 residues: CASSAYKADTQYF. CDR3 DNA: TGTGCCAGCAGTGCCTATAAAGCAGATACGCAGTATTTT.